This is a list of T cell receptor beta chains from one sample in a study of T cell responses to AZD1222 COVID-19 vaccine. Sequencing was performed with immunoSEQ multiplex PCR; in TCRdb, only in-frame clones are kept and a portion is missing. The data hold 95,000 to 150,000 clones, with about nine tenths observed a single time. The source was peripheral blood, collected on day 0 of AZD1222 vaccination. The receptors here all came from an adult in good health. CDR3s include the opening cysteine and the closing phenylalanine or tryptophan. The order of the fields is D gene, V gene, J gene, clone size, CDR3 DNA, CDR3 protein. D genes are given only for firm matches. Only part of the rows carry a size: once, few, many, or a class if the clone is expanded.

-,TRBV12-3/TRBV12-4,TRBJ1-3,-,TGTGCCAGCAGCTTCCCGGCTGGAAACACCATATATTTT,CASSFPAGNTIYF
-,TRBV18,TRBJ2-1,-,TGTGCCAGCTCAACACCGACAGGCCTATTCGATGAGCAGTTCTTC,CASSTPTGLFDEQFF
-,TRBV5-5,TRBJ1-1,-,TGTGCCAGCAGCCCCCTCGGGGGAATGAACACTGAAGCTTTCTTT,CASSPLGGMNTEAFF
TRBD2,TRBV14,TRBJ2-1,few,TGTGCCAGCAGCCAAGTCAGAGTAGCGGGCCCCTACAATGAGCAGTTCTTC,CASSQVRVAGPYNEQFF
-,TRBV5-1,TRBJ2-4,-,TGCGCCAGCAGCTTAGGCAGGTTGGAGGGAGACATTCAGTACTTC,CASSLGRLEGDIQYF
TRBD2,TRBV11-2,TRBJ2-1,-,TGTGCCAGCAGCTTACCGACTAGCGGCTCCTACAATGAGCAGTTCTTC,CASSLPTSGSYNEQFF
TRBD1,TRBV2,TRBJ2-2,-,TGTGCCAGCAGTGAAGTAGGGGGCACCACCGGGGAGCTGTTTTTT,CASSEVGGTTGELFF
-,TRBV5-6,TRBJ1-5,-,TGTGCCAGCAGCTTGTGTAGTCCCGGCGGATCCTTCAGCAATCAGCCCCAGCATTTT,CASSLCSPGGSFSNQPQHF
TRBD1,TRBV7-9,TRBJ2-4,-,TGTGCCAGCAGCTTAGGCTGGGACAGCTCCAAAAACATTCAGTACTTC,CASSLGWDSSKNIQYF
TRBD1,TRBV18,TRBJ1-1,-,TGTGCCAGCTCACCATCAGGGGGAGAAACTGAAGCTTTCTTT,CASSPSGGETEAFF
TRBD2,TRBV30,TRBJ2-1,-,TGTGCCTGGAGAAAGACTAGCCTCTCCTACAATGAGCAGTTCTTC,CAWRKTSLSYNEQFF
-,TRBV3-1/TRBV3-2,TRBJ2-2,-,TGTGCCAGCAGCCAAGAGGGTACTAGCAGCGCGAACACCGGGGAGCTGTTTTTT,CASSQEGTSSANTGELFF
-,TRBV7-9,TRBJ1-4,-,TGTGCCAGCAGCCCCAGGGGAGGCGAAAAACTGTTTTTT,CASSPRGGEKLFF
-,TRBV5-1,TRBJ2-1,-,TGCGCCAGCAGCTTGGACTCCTACAATGAGCAGTTCTTC,CASSLDSYNEQFF
-,TRBV10-1,TRBJ1-1,few,TGCGCCAGCAGTTATACAGGATATGACACTGAAGCTTTCTTT,CASSYTGYDTEAFF
-,TRBV2,TRBJ2-2,few,TGTGCCAGCAGTGAATGGTTAGTGACCACCGGGGAGCTGTTTTTT,CASSEWLVTTGELFF
TRBD1,TRBV2,TRBJ2-5,-,TGTGCCAGCAGAGTAAACCGGGACAGCGGTGAGACCCAGTACTTC,CASRVNRDSGETQYF
-,TRBV28,TRBJ2-5,-,TGTGCCAGCAGTGACACCGGGTCCCCGGGCCAAGAGACCCAGTACTTC,CASSDTGSPGQETQYF
-,TRBV5-1,TRBJ2-3,-,TGCGCCAGCAGCTCGGACGGAACTAGCACAGATACGCAGTATTTT,CASSSDGTSTDTQYF
TRBD2,TRBV2,TRBJ2-7,-,TGTGCCAGCAGGCCTGCGGGAGCAAGCTACGAGCAGTACTTC,CASRPAGASYEQYF
TRBD1,TRBV27,TRBJ1-5,-,TGTGCCAGCAGTCTGAGCGGGACAGGGTTCTATAGCAATCAGCCCCAGCATTTT,CASSLSGTGFYSNQPQHF
TRBD1,TRBV5-1,TRBJ2-7,-,TGCGCCAGCAGCTTAGGGACAGTATTCTCCTACGAGCAGTACTTC,CASSLGTVFSYEQYF